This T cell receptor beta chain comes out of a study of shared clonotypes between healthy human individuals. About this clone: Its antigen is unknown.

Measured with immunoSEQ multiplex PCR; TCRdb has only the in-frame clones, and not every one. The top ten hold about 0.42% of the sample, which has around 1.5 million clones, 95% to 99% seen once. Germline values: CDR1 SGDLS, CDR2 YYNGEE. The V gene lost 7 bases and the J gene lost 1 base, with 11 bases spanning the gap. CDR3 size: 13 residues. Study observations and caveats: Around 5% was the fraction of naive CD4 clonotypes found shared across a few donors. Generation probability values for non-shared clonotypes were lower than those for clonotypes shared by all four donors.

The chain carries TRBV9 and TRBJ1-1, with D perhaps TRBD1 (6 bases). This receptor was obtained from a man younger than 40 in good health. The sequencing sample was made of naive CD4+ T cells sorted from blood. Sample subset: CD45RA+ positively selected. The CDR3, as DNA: TGTGCCAGCGGAACAGGGCCGAACACTGAAGCTTTCTTT. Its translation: CASGTGPNTEAFF.